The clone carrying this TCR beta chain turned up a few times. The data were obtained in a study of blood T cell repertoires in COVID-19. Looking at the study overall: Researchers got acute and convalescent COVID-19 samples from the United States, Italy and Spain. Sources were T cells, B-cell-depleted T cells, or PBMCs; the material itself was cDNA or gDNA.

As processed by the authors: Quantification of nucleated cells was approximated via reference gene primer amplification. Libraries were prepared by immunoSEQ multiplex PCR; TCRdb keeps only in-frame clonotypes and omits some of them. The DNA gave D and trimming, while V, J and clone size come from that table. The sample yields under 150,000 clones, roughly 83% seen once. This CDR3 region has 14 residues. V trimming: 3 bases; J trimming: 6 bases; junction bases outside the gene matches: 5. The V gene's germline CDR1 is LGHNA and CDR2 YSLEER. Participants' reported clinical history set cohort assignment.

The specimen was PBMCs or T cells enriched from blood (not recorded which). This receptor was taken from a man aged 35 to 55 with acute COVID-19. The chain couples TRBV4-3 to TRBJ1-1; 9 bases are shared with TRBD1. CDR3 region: CASSHDRGFPEAFF. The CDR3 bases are TGCGCCAGCAGCCATGACAGGGGGTTCCCTGAAGCTTTCTTT.